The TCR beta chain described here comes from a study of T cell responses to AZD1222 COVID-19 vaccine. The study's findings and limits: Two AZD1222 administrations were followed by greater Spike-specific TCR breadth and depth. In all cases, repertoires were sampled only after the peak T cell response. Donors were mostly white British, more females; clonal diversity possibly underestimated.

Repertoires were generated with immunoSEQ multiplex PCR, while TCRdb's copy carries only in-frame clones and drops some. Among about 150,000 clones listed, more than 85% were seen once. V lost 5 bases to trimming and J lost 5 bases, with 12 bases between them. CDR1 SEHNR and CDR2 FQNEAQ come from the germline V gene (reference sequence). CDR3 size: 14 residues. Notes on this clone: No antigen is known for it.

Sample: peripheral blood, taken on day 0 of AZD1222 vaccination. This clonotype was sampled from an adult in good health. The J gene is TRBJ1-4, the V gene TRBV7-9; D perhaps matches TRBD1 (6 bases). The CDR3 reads CASSLDSWNEKLFF. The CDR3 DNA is TGTGCCAGCAGCCTGGACAGTTGGAATGAAAAACTGTTTTTT. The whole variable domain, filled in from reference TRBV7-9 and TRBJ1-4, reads DTGVSQNPRHKITKRGQNVTFRCDPISEHNRLYWYRQTLGQGPEFLTYFQNEAQLEKSRLLSDRFSAERPKGSFSTLEIQRTEQGDSAMYLCASSLDSWNEKLFFGSGTQLSVL.